This T cell receptor beta chain was sequenced during a study of T-cell reconstitution after alpha-beta-depleted transplantation in children. There are a few counts of this clonotype. Its antigen remains unidentified. Preparation of the TCRbeta library was carried out with unique molecular identifiers. One entry per CDR3 protein results from TCRdb running MiXCR on the PCR reads. The sample contains approximately 79,000 distinct CDR3 sequences, roughly 20% of which appear only once. The CDR3 is 17 residues long. V was shortened by 4 bases and J by 0 bases, with 16 bases between the two germline ends. Germline lookup yields CDR1 SGHVS and CDR2 FQNEAQ. The study, taken as a whole, reports: Reports say that about two months after transplant, the alpha-beta T cells came out of several hundred graft clones that had expanded. Surviving thymic progenitors and recipient T cells were the source of high TCRbeta diversity at day 60 in some patients. Newly generated T cells supplied most T-cell counts and diversity one year post-transplant.

V is TRBV7-8 and J is TRBJ2-1; D ambiguous. The clonotype was recovered from a male patient between 2 and 15 years old who had a stem cell transplant for acute lymphoblastic leukemia, so the T cells may come from the graft donor. The sample here was PBMCs, mostly from graft donor cells, taken 360 days after TCRalphabeta/CD19-depleted stem cell transplant. CDR3 DNA: TGTGCCAGCAGCTCTGCCGACTCAATTAGCTCCTACAATGAGCAGTTCTTC. It is translated as CASSSADSISSYNEQFF.